This TCR beta chain comes out of a study of shared clonotypes between healthy human individuals. Study context: Two female and three male donors aged 18 to 49 were enrolled. Whole-study results and caveats: How much donors shared clonotypes was expected to be affected by sequencing depth.

This clone was detected ten times or more. Its target is not known. Assay: immunoSEQ multiplex PCR; the TCRdb copy retains only in-frame clones and omits some. The sample yields some 680,000 clones, 60% to 75% seen once. Each sample came from a Caucasian adult donor living in Nashville, Tennessee. V lost 10 bases to trimming and J lost 2 bases, with 23 bases between them. Germline V gives CDR1 MRHNA, CDR2 SNTAGT. The CDR3 runs 16 residues. The source is a woman in her 30s in good health. The J gene is TRBJ2-5, the V gene TRBV6-4; D may be TRBD1 (6 bases). What was sequenced was memory CD4+ T cells sorted from blood. As for subset: CD45RA-negative fraction. The CDR3 is CATTKGERGKQETQYF. The CDR3, as DNA: TGTGCCACCACTAAGGGGGAGAGGGGAAAGCAAGAGACCCAGTACTTC.